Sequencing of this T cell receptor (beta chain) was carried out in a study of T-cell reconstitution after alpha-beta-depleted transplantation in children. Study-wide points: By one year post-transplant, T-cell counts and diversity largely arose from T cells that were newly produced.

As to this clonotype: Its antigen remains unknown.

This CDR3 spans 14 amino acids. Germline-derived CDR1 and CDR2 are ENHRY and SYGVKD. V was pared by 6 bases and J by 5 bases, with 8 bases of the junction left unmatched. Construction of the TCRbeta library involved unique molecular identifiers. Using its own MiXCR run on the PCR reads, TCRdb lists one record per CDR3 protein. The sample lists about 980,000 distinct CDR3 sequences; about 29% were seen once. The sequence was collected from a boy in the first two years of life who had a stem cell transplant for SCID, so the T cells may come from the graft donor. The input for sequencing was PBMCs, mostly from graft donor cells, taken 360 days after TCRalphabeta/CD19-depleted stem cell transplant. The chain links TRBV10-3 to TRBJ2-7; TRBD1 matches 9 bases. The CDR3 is CAISRQGDHNEQYF. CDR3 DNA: TGTGCCATCAGCAGACAGGGGGATCACAACGAGCAGTACTTC.